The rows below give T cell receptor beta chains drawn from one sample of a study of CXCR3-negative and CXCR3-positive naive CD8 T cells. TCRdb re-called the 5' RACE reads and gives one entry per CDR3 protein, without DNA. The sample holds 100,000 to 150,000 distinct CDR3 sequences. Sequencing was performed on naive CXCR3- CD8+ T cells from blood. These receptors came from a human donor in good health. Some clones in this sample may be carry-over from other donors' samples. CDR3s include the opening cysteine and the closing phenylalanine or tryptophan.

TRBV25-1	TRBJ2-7	CASSAQGLIYEQYF
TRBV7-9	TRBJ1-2	CASSHGSYGYTF
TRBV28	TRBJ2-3	CASIRAASTDTQYF
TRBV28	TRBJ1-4	CASSPGFRQEKLFF
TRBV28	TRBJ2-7	CASSFPRQGMAYEQYF
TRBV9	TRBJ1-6	CASSLGASPLHF
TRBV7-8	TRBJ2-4	CASSSTPKSSGAVQYF
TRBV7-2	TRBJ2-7	CASSHGLAGIYEQYF
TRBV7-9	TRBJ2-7	CASSFSEGTGDYEQYF
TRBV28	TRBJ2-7	CASSFVGGEQYF
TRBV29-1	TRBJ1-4	CSVESGNEKLFF
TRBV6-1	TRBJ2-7	CATPDRVYEQYF
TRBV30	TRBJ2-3	CAWSALAGRDTQYF
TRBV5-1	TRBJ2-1	CASSQGRTGYNEQFF
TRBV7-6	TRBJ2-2	CASSFGLAGTGELFF
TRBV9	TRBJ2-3	CASSAQLYTDTQYF
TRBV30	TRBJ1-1	CAWSLGTATEAFF
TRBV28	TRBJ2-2	CASWGPSGGHGELFF
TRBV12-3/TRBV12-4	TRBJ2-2	CASSLPQNTGELFF